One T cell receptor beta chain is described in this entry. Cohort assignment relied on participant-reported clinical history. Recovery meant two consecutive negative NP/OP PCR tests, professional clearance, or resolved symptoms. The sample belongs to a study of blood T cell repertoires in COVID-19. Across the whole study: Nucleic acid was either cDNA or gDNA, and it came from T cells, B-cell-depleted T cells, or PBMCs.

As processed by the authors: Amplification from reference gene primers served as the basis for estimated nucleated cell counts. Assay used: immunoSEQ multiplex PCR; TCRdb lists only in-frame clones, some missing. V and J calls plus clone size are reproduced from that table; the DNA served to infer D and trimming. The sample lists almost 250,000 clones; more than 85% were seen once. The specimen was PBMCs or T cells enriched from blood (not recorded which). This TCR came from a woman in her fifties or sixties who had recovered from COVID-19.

In nucleotides, the CDR3 is TGTGCCATCAGCTTCAATACCGGGACAGGGGGAACCGGGGAGCTGTTTTTT. Its protein product is CAISFNTGTGGTGELFF. V usage is TRBV10-3 and J usage is TRBJ2-2, with TRBD1 matching over 11 bases. Germline V lookup: CDR1 ENHRY, CDR2 SYGVKD. This CDR3 spans 17 amino acids. V shed 6 bases and J 5 bases; nucleotides not matched to a gene: 11.